The clone carrying this TCR beta chain was observed a few times. The antigen remains unidentified. This CDR3 contains 15 residues. Germline lookup yields CDR1 KGHSH and CDR2 LQKENI. V was trimmed by 3 bases and J by 2 bases, leaving 13 bases between them. The template was genomic DNA from peripheral blood, not RNA. These data belong to a study of T cell repertoires in aging, cancer and after chemotherapy. Findings and limits, study-wide: Age-matched healthy donors had significantly more diverse, less clonal blood TCR repertoires than untreated cancer patients.

Multiplex touch-down PCR with TRB-A/B primers amplified rearranged V-D-J TRB sequences. MiXCR was run by TCRdb on the multiplex PCR reads, yielding one entry per CDR3 protein. The table records about 9,200 distinct CDR3 sequences, 35% to 50% of them present only once. The V call is TRBV18, the J call TRBJ1-2; possibly TRBD1 for D (5 bases). Sequencing was carried out using blood. This TCR derives from a human donor in good health. The CDR3 spells CASSPMRGPNYGYTF. The DNA for the CDR3 is TGTGCCAGCTCACCGATGAGGGGTCCCAACTATGGCTACACCTTC. Filled out from reference TRBV18 and TRBJ1-2, the complete variable domain reads NAGVMQNPRHLVRRRGQEARLRCSPMKGHSHVYWYRQLPEEGLKFMVYLQKENIIDESGMPKERFSAEFPKEGPSILRIQQVVRGDSAAYFCASSPMRGPNYGYTFGSGTRLTVV.